These T cell receptor beta chains were read from a single sample in a study of T cell changes during pregnancy in multiple sclerosis. TCRdb keeps only in-frame clones here, not all; method: immunoSEQ multiplex PCR. The table lists tens of thousands of clones, approximately 92% of them singletons. The sequencing here drew on peripheral blood, taken before pregnancy. These receptors were collected from a female donor with multiple sclerosis, enrolled in a pregnancy study. CDR3s include the opening cysteine and the closing phenylalanine or tryptophan. Each record gives: J gene, V gene, clone size, CDR3 length, D gene, CDR3 protein, CDR3 DNA. The D gene is left open where the match is weak. Clone size is not always given. Where it is, it says once, few, many or a class for expanded clones.

j_gene: TRBJ2-7
v_gene: TRBV19
abundance: once
len: 14
d_gene: .
CDR3aa: CASSMGTGAYEQYF
CDR3nt: TGTGCCAGTAGTATGGGGACGGGGGCCTACGAGCAGTACTTC

j_gene: TRBJ1-3
v_gene: TRBV27
abundance: .
len: 15
d_gene: .
CDR3aa: CASSLYPGSGNTIYF
CDR3nt: TGTGCCAGCAGTTTATATCCAGGCTCTGGAAACACCATATATTTT

j_gene: TRBJ2-3
v_gene: TRBV19
abundance: .
len: 16
d_gene: TRBD2
CDR3aa: CASSIQASGSTDTQYF
CDR3nt: TGTGCCAGTAGTATTCAGGCTAGCGGGAGCACAGATACGCAGTATTTT

j_gene: TRBJ2-7
v_gene: TRBV27
abundance: .
len: 15
d_gene: TRBD2
CDR3aa: CASSLIAGAIHEQYF
CDR3nt: TGTGCCAGCAGTTTAATAGCGGGAGCAATCCACGAGCAGTACTTC

j_gene: TRBJ2-7
v_gene: TRBV4-3
abundance: once
len: 15
d_gene: TRBD1
CDR3aa: CASSHLGQSSYEQYF
CDR3nt: TGCGCCAGCAGCCACCTGGGACAGAGCTCCTACGAGCAGTACTTC

j_gene: TRBJ1-1
v_gene: TRBV15
abundance: .
len: 16
d_gene: TRBD1
CDR3aa: CATSSRRTGKGTEAFF
CDR3nt: TGTGCCACCAGCAGCCGCCGGACAGGAAAGGGCACTGAAGCTTTCTTT

j_gene: TRBJ1-2
v_gene: TRBV9
abundance: .
len: 15
d_gene: .
CDR3aa: CASSVSSTANYGYTF
CDR3nt: TGTGCCAGCAGCGTAAGTTCGACAGCCAACTATGGCTACACCTTC

j_gene: TRBJ1-4
v_gene: TRBV6-6
abundance: .
len: 16
d_gene: TRBD1
CDR3aa: CASSYSRGQANEKLFF
CDR3nt: TGTGCCAGCAGTTACTCCAGGGGGCAGGCTAATGAAAAACTGTTTTTT

j_gene: TRBJ2-7
v_gene: TRBV5-3
abundance: .
len: 16
d_gene: .
CDR3aa: CARSLALLGSSYEQYF
CDR3nt: TGTGCCAGAAGCTTGGCCCTACTTGGGAGCTCCTACGAGCAGTACTTC

j_gene: TRBJ2-7
v_gene: TRBV5-1
abundance: .
len: 18
d_gene: TRBD1
CDR3aa: CASSWMGQGPNLSYEQYF
CDR3nt: TGCGCCAGCAGTTGGATGGGACAGGGACCAAATCTATCCTACGAGCAGTACTTC

j_gene: TRBJ2-7
v_gene: TRBV7-9
abundance: .
len: 16
d_gene: .
CDR3aa: CASSPRGGGRYPEQYF
CDR3nt: TGTGCCAGCAGCCCAAGGGGGGGCGGGAGATACCCCGAGCAGTACTTC

j_gene: TRBJ2-1
v_gene: TRBV5-1
abundance: .
len: 15
d_gene: TRBD2
CDR3aa: CASSFTSGSYNEQFF
CDR3nt: TGCGCCAGCAGCTTTACCAGCGGGAGTTACAATGAGCAGTTCTTC

j_gene: TRBJ2-7
v_gene: TRBV5-1
abundance: .
len: 15
d_gene: .
CDR3aa: CASSIVPGSRYEQYF
CDR3nt: TGCGCCAGCAGCATCGTACCCGGGAGTAGGTACGAGCAGTACTTC

j_gene: TRBJ1-6
v_gene: TRBV25-1
abundance: .
len: 13
d_gene: .
CDR3aa: CASGGGAGSPLHF
CDR3nt: TGTGCCAGCGGAGGCGGCGCGGGGTCACCCCTCCACTTT

j_gene: TRBJ2-3
v_gene: TRBV6-5
abundance: .
len: 15
d_gene: .
CDR3aa: CASSYAGAGTDTQYF
CDR3nt: TGTGCCAGCAGTTACGCGGGGGCGGGCACAGATACGCAGTATTTT

j_gene: TRBJ1-5
v_gene: TRBV15
abundance: few
len: 15
d_gene: TRBD1
CDR3aa: CATSARTGSNQPQHF
CDR3nt: TGTGCCACCAGCGCCAGGACAGGTAGCAATCAGCCCCAGCATTTT

j_gene: TRBJ2-7
v_gene: TRBV5-6
abundance: .
len: 14
d_gene: .
CDR3aa: CASSLGSYRGEQYF
CDR3nt: TGTGCCAGCAGCTTGGGGTCCTACCGTGGCGAGCAGTACTTC

j_gene: TRBJ2-7
v_gene: TRBV9
abundance: .
len: 15
d_gene: .
CDR3aa: CASSVGKANVEEQYF
CDR3nt: TGTGCCAGCAGCGTAGGCAAGGCCAATGTGGAGGAGCAGTACTTC

j_gene: TRBJ1-4
v_gene: TRBV6-1
abundance: .
len: 16
d_gene: TRBD1
CDR3aa: CASSESPSQGREKLFF
CDR3nt: TGTGCCAGCAGTGAATCCCCCTCACAGGGGCGTGAAAAACTGTTTTTT

j_gene: TRBJ1-6
v_gene: TRBV30
abundance: .
len: 13
d_gene: .
CDR3aa: CAWRSTENSPLHF
CDR3nt: TGTGCCTGGAGGTCTACTGAGAATTCACCCCTCCACTTT

j_gene: TRBJ1-2
v_gene: TRBV5-1
abundance: .
len: 14
d_gene: TRBD1
CDR3aa: CASSFPTGGAGYTF
CDR3nt: TGCGCCAGCAGCTTCCCGACAGGGGGCGCAGGCTACACCTTC

j_gene: TRBJ1-5
v_gene: TRBV6-5
abundance: once
len: 13
d_gene: TRBD1
CDR3aa: CASSSRGLQPQHF
CDR3nt: TGTGCCAGCAGCAGCAGGGGGCTTCAGCCCCAGCATTTT

j_gene: TRBJ1-1
v_gene: TRBV27
abundance: .
len: 13
d_gene: .
CDR3aa: CASSLSGRTKAFF
CDR3nt: TGTGCCAGCAGTTTATCAGGGAGGACCAAAGCTTTCTTT

j_gene: TRBJ2-7
v_gene: TRBV7-9
abundance: once
len: 14
d_gene: .
CDR3aa: CASSWGQPAYEQYF
CDR3nt: TGTGCCAGCAGCTGGGGGCAGCCAGCCTACGAGCAGTACTTC

j_gene: TRBJ2-2
v_gene: TRBV28
abundance: .
len: 15
d_gene: .
CDR3aa: CASSFQGQITGELFF
CDR3nt: TGTGCCAGCAGTTTCCAAGGACAGATAACCGGGGAGCTGTTTTTT

j_gene: TRBJ2-1
v_gene: TRBV6-4
abundance: .
len: 15
d_gene: TRBD2
CDR3aa: CASSDGLAGVNEQFF
CDR3nt: TGTGCCAGCAGTGACGGACTAGCGGGAGTTAATGAGCAGTTCTTC